Listed below are T cell receptor beta chains from one sample, sequenced in a study of CD8 T cells in Susac syndrome. TCRdb recomputed calls from the immunoSEQ multiplex PCR reads with MiXCR, one row per CDR3 protein. This sample has fewer than 350,000 distinct CDR3 sequences; 89% occur once, and the top ten carry roughly 0.2%. Source material: CD8+ T cells from PBMCs. The receptors were gathered from a human donor with multiple sclerosis. The CDR3 runs from the conserved cysteine through the conserved F or W. D genes are given only for firm matches. Rows give clone size only sometimes, using once, few, many, or a class for an expanded clone.

>.|TRBJ2-4|few|TRBV6-1
CAISRLGKNIQYF
TGTGCCATCTCAAGACTAGGAAAAAACATTCAGTACTTC
>.|TRBJ2-2|.|TRBV30
CAWSTRTANTGELFF
TGTGCCTGGAGCACAAGGACAGCGAACACCGGGGAGCTGTTTTTT
>TRBD2|TRBJ2-2|.|TRBV2
CASSEEAGEVTGELFF
TGTGCCAGCAGTGAGGAAGCGGGGGAAGTCACCGGGGAGCTGTTTTTT
>.|TRBJ1-1|.|TRBV27
CASSFISNTEAFF
TGTGCCAGCAGTTTCATATCGAACACTGAAGCTTTCTTT
>.|TRBJ1-6|.|TRBV30
CAWMVGDSSPLHF
TGTGCCTGGATGGTCGGGGATAGTTCACCCCTCCACTTT
>.|TRBJ2-7|.|TRBV20-1
CSDGPRDTYEQYF
TGCAGTGATGGACCCCGGGACACCTACGAGCAGTACTTC
>.|TRBJ2-7|.|TRBV28
CASSAPGVSYEQYF
TGTGCCAGCAGTGCTCCGGGAGTCTCCTACGAGCAGTACTTC
>.|TRBJ1-2|.|TRBV15
CATSRDIEGRYGYTF
TGTGCCACCAGCAGAGATATTGAGGGCCGCTATGGCTACACCTTC
>.|TRBJ2-7|.|TRBV10-3
CAISDRVFSSYEQYF
TGTGCCATCAGTGACAGGGTTTTCTCCTCCTACGAGCAGTACTTC
>.|TRBJ2-1|.|TRBV5-1
CASSLFPGRVYNEQFF
TGCGCCAGCAGCTTGTTTCCAGGGCGGGTTTACAATGAGCAGTTCTTC
>.|TRBJ2-1|once|TRBV9
CASSVATRGAFSDEQFF
TGTGCCAGCAGCGTAGCTACGAGGGGGGCCTTTAGCGATGAGCAGTTCTTC
>TRBD1|TRBJ2-7|.|TRBV27
CASSTPDRVPYEQYF
TGTGCCAGCAGTACGCCGGACAGGGTCCCCTACGAGCAGTACTTC
>.|TRBJ1-5|.|TRBV20-1
CSASSGGPQPQHF
TGCAGTGCTAGTTCGGGGGGCCCTCAGCCCCAGCATTTT
>.|TRBJ2-7|few|TRBV13
CASSSAGGLREQYF
TGTGCCAGCAGCTCCGCCGGGGGGCTTCGGGAGCAGTACTTC
>.|TRBJ2-1|.|TRBV25-1
CASGRGTGYNEQFF
TGTGCCAGCGGACGCGGGACGGGCTACAATGAGCAGTTCTTC
>.|TRBJ2-7|.|TRBV10-3
CAISESGKSSEQYF
TGTGCCATCAGTGAGTCCGGTAAATCGTCCGAGCAGTACTTC
>.|TRBJ2-7|.|TRBV25-1
CASSETGTSYEQYF
TGTGCCAGCAGTGAGACAGGCACCTCCTACGAGCAGTACTTC
>.|TRBJ2-7|few|TRBV20-1
CSARPRVSSYEQYF
TGCAGTGCTAGACCGAGGGTTAGCTCCTACGAGCAGTACTTC
>.|TRBJ2-2|.|TRBV7-6
CASSLPSDSTGELFF
TGTGCCAGCAGCCTTCCGTCGGATAGCACCGGGGAGCTGTTTTTT
>.|TRBJ2-3|.|TRBV5-6
CASSKLQGTDTQYF
TGTGCCAGCAGCAAACTACAGGGCACAGATACGCAGTATTTT